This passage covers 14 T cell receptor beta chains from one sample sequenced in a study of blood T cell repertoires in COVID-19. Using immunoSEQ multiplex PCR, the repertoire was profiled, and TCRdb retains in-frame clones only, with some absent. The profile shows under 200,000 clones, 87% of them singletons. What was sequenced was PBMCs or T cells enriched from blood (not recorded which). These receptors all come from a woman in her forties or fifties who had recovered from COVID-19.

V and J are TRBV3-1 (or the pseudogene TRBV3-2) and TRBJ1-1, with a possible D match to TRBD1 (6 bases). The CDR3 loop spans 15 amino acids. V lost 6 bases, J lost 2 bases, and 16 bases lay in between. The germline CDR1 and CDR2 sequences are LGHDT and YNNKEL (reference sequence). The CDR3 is CASRLSGQTNTEAFF. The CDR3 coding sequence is TGTGCCAGCAGGCTAAGCGGACAGACTAACACTGAAGCTTTCTTT.

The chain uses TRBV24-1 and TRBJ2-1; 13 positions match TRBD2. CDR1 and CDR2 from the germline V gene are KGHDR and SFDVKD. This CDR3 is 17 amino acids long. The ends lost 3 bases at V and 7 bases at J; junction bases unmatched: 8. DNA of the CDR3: TGTGCCACCAGTGATGGGGGACTAGCGGGATGGAGGAATGAGCAGTTCTTC. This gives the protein CATSDGGLAGWRNEQFF.

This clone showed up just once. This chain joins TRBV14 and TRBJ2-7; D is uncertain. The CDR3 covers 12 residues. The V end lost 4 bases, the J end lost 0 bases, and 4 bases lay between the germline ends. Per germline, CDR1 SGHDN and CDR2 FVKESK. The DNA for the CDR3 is TGTGCCAGCAGCCGTATCTCCTACGAGCAGTACTTC. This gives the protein CASSRISYEQYF.

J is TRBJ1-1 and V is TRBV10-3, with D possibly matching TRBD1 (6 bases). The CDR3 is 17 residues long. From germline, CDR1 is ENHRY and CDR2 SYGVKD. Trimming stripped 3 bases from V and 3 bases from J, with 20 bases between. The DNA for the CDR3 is TGTGCCATCAGTGACTCTGCAGGGGCGACTCCGGACACTGAAGCTTTCTTT. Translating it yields CAISDSAGATPDTEAFF.

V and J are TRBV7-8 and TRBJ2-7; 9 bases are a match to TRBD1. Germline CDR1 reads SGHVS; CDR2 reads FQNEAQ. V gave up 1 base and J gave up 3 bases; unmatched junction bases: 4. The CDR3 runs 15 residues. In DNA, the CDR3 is TGTGCCAGCAGCTTAGACGGACAGGGGTTCTACGAGCAGTACTTC. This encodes CASSLDGQGFYEQYF.

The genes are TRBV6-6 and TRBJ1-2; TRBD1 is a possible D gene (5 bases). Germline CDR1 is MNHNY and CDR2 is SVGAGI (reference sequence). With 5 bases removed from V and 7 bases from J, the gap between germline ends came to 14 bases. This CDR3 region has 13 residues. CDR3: CASSPSGGIGYTF. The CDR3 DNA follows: TGTGCCAGCAGTCCTTCGGGGGGAATTGGCTACACCTTC.

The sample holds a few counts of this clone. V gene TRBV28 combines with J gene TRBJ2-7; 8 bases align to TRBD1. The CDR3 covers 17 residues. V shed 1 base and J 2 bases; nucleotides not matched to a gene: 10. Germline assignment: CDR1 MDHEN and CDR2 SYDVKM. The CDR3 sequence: CASSLSGGAIWAYEQYF. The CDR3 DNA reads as TGTGCCAGCAGTTTATCAGGGGGCGCGATCTGGGCCTACGAGCAGTACTTC.

For the CDR3, the DNA is TGTGCCAGCAGTGAAGGTAGAGGTAGGGGGCCCGGGGCCAACGTCCTGACTTTC. This translates into CASSEGRGRGPGANVLTF. The chain combines TRBV25-1 with TRBJ2-6, with 7 bases that match TRBD1. Trimming at V came to 2 bases and at J to 4 bases, leaving 11 bases not matched to a gene. The CDR3 covers 18 residues. Germline CDR1 and CDR2: MGHDK and SYGVNS. The full variable domain, with the rest looked up from reference TRBV25-1 and TRBJ2-6, is EADIYQTPRYLVIGTGKKITLECSQTMGHDKMYWYQQDPGMELHLIHYSYGVNSTEKGDLSSESTVSRIRTEHFPLTLESARPSHTSQYLCASSEGRGRGPGANVLTFGAGSRLTVL.

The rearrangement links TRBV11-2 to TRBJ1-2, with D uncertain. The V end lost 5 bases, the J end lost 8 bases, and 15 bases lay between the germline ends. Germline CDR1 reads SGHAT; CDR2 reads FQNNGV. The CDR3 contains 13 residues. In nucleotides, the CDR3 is TGTGCCAGCAGCCCTCCGGGAGGTCGGGGCTACACCTTC. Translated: CASSPPGGRGYTF.

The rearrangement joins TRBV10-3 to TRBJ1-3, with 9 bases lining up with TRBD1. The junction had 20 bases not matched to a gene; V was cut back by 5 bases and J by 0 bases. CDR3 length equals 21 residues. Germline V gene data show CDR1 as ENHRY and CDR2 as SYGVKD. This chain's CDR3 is CAISPGTGIGAGRHSGNTIYF. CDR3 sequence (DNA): TGTGCCATCAGTCCCGGGACAGGGATCGGGGCTGGGCGCCACTCTGGAAACACCATATATTTT.

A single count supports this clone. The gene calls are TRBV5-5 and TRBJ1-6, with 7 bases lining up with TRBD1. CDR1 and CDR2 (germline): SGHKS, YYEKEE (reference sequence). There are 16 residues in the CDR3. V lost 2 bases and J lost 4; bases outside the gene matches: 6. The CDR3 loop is CASSLSTGTYNSPLHF. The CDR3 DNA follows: TGTGCCAGCAGCTTATCGACAGGGACATATAATTCACCCCTCCACTTT.

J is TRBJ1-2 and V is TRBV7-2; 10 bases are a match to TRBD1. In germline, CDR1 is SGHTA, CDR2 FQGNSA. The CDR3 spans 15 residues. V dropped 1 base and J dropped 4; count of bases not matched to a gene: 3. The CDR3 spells CASSLEGTGVYGYTF. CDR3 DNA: TGTGCCAGCAGCTTAGAGGGGACAGGGGTCTATGGCTACACCTTC.

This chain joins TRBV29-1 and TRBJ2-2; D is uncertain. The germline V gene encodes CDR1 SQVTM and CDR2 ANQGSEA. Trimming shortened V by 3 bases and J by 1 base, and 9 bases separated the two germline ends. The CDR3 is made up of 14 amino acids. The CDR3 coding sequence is TGCAGCGTTGAGGGCGCTCTGAACACCGGGGAGCTGTTTTTT. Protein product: CSVEGALNTGELFF.

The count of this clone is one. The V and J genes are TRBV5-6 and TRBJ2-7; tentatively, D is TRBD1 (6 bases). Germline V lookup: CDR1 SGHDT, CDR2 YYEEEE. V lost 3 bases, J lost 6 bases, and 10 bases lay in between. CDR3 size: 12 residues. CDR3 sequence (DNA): TGTGCCAGCAGCTCCCCCAGGGGCGAGCAGTACTTC. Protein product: CASSSPRGEQYF.